This T cell receptor beta chain was sequenced during a study of OX40 agonist ivuxolimab in advanced cancers. Study conclusions and caveats: At 0.1 to 3.0 mg/kg, clonal expansion of CD4+ and CD8+ blood T cells had occurred by week 6.

Data came from immunoSEQ multiplex PCR; TCRdb stores just in-frame clones and leaves some out. The sample shows about 46,000 clones, approximately 83% of them seen only once. To note about this clone: Its specificity is not known.

Per the germline V gene, CDR1 is SEHNR and CDR2 is FQNEAQ (reference sequence). There are 16 residues in the CDR3. The J segment lost 2 bases and the V segment lost 5 bases, leaving 9 bases of the junction unmatched. Specimen: CD4+ or CD8+ T cells sorted from blood, collected in a trial of the OX40 agonist ivuxolimab. The receptor's source is an adult with an advanced solid tumor such as melanoma, head and neck, liver or kidney cancer. V gene TRBV7-9 combines with J gene TRBJ2-3; 8 positions agree with TRBD2. CDR3 coding DNA: TGTGCCAGCAGCCCCCTCGCGGGGGGCTCCACAGATACGCAGTATTTT. This codes for CASSPLAGGSTDTQYF.